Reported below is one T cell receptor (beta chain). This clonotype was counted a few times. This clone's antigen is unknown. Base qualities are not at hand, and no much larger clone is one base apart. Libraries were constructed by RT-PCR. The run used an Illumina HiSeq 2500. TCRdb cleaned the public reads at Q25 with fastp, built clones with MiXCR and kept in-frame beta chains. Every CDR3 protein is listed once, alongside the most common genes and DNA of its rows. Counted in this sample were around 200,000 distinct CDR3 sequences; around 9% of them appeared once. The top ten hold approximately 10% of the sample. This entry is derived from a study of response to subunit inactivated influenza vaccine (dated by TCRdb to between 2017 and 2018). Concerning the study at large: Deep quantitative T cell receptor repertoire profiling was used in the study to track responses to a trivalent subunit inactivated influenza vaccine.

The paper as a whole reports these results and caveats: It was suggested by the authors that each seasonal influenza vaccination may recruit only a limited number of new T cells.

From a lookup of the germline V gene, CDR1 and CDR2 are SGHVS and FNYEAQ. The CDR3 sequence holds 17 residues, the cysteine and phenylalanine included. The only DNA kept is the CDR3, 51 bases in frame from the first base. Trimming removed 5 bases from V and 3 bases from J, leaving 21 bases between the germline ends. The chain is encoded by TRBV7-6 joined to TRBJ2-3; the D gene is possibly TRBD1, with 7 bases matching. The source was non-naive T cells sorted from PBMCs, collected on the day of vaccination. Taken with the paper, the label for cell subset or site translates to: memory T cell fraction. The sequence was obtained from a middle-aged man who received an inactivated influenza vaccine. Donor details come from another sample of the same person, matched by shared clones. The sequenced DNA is TGTGCCAGCAGCCCCCGGGGGAAGGGGGCGAAGACAGATACGCAGTATTTT. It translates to CASSPRGKGAKTDTQYF.